A single sample is the source of the 26 T cell receptor beta chains below, sequenced in a study of blood T cell repertoires in COVID-19 (TCRdb year 2020). The method behind the library was the immunoSEQ multiplex PCR assay. Held by TCRdb, this immuneACCESS table contains in-frame sequences only and omits some clones. Under half of the omission traces to an unresolved V gene where checked; the cause of the rest is unknown. The sample records 150,000 to 200,000 clones, roughly 90% of which are singletons. Together, the top ten hold about 2.6% of the sample. The source material was peripheral blood. These receptors came from a man aged 60 to 69 with acute or convalescent COVID-19.

This chain joins TRBV11-2 and TRBJ1-1, with D maybe TRBD1 (6 bases). V was pared by 1 base and J by 8 bases, with 17 bases between. This CDR3 is 15 amino acids long. CDR1 is SGHAT, CDR2 FQNNGV, per germline. Here the CDR3 DNA reads TGTGCCAGCAGCTTAGGGGGAAGAGGGACAAACGAAGCTTTCTTT. This translates into CASSLGGRGTNEAFF.

This chain connects TRBV7-9 to TRBJ2-7; no reliable D call. Germline V CDR1 and CDR2: SEHNR, FQNEAQ (reference sequence). The CDR3 totals 12 residues. Trimming removed 5 bases at V and 2 bases at J, with 7 bases between. The CDR3 region is CASSPSAYEQYF. The CDR3 coding sequence is TGTGCCAGCAGCCCAAGCGCCTACGAGCAGTACTTC.

This sequence joins TRBV5-1 and TRBJ2-1, with TRBD1 identical over 10 bases. Germline V gives CDR1 SGHRS, CDR2 YFSETQ. The CDR3 is 15 amino acids. Trimming took 4 bases from V and 3 from J; bases not matched to a gene: 4. DNA for the CDR3: TGCGCCAGCAGCCCCCGGACAGGGGGCTACAATGAGCAGTTCTTC. This translates into CASSPRTGGYNEQFF.

The rearrangement uses TRBV12-3 or TRBV12-4 and TRBJ1-2; 7 bases align to TRBD1. J was trimmed by 8 bases and V by 6 bases; bases with no gene match: 9. The CDR3 has 13 amino acids. CDR3 coding DNA: TGTGCCAGCAGAAGACAGGGAAACAGCGGCTACACCTTC. Residues: CASRRQGNSGYTF.

This sequence joins TRBV30 and TRBJ2-7, with TRBD2 as a possible D gene (6 bases). The germline V gene encodes CDR1 GTSNPN and CDR2 SVGIG (reference sequence). V was clipped by 1 base and J by 6 bases, with 13 bases between them. The CDR3 has 13 amino acids. DNA of the CDR3: TGTGCCTGGAGTGACGGGGGATCGGGCGAGCAGTACTTC. It yields the protein CAWSDGGSGEQYF.

This sequence joins TRBV19 and TRBJ2-2, with 9 bases lining up with TRBD1. CDR3 size: 16 residues. Germline CDR1 LNHDA, CDR2 SQIVND (reference sequence). V was clipped by 5 bases and J by 6 bases; unmatched bases: 10. This CDR3 is CASSPPGTGRAGELFF. The CDR3 DNA follows: TGTGCCAGTAGTCCCCCCGGGACAGGGAGAGCCGGGGAGCTGTTTTTT. Drawing the rest from reference TRBV19 and TRBJ2-2, the complete variable domain is DGGITQSPKYLFRKEGQNVTLSCEQNLNHDAMYWYRQDPGQGLRLIYYSQIVNDFQKGDIAEGYSVSREKKESFPLTVTSAQKNPTAFYLCASSPPGTGRAGELFFGEGSRLTVL.

The V call is TRBV10-1, the J call TRBJ2-7; 7 positions match TRBD1. The V gene's germline CDR1 is WNHNN and CDR2 SYGVQD (reference sequence). The CDR3 is 14 residues long. V trimming: 2 bases; J trimming: 5 bases; junction bases outside the gene matches: 6. The CDR3 sequence is CASSEEGAVHEQYF. CDR3 DNA: TGCGCCAGCAGTGAGGAGGGGGCAGTCCACGAGCAGTACTTC.

The chain combines TRBV20-1 with TRBJ2-7; D ambiguous. The CDR3 loop spans 11 amino acids. Deletions cut 3 bases from V and 3 bases from J, with 6 bases between. Germline V gives CDR1 DFQATT, CDR2 SNEGSKA (reference sequence). DNA for the CDR3: TGCAGTGCTAGTCCCCTCTACGAGCAGTACTTC. It codes for CSASPLYEQYF.

V gene TRBV2 combines with J gene TRBJ1-2; weak D call: TRBD1 (5 bases). In germline, CDR1 is SNHLY, CDR2 FYNNEI. The CDR3 covers 14 residues. Trimming pared 4 bases from V and 8 bases from J, leaving 17 bases between. DNA for the CDR3: TGTGCCAGCAGTGCCGATGCAGGGCCGAGAGGCTACACCTTC. Translation gives CASSADAGPRGYTF.

This sequence joins TRBV9 and TRBJ1-6, with 7 bases matching TRBD1. V lost 3 bases, J lost 10 bases, and 16 bases stayed unmatched. Germline V gene data show CDR1 as SGDLS and CDR2 as YYNGEE. The CDR3 spans 17 residues. CDR3 loop: CASSARTLQGPNSPLHF. As DNA, the CDR3 is TGTGCCAGCAGCGCTAGAACCTTACAGGGGCCGAACTCACCCCTCCACTTT.

The V gene is TRBV7-9, the J gene TRBJ2-5; D gene uncertain. The CDR3 is made up of 11 amino acids. V lost 2 bases and J lost 5, with 3 bases in between. In germline, CDR1 is SEHNR, CDR2 FQNEAQ (reference sequence). In nucleotides, the CDR3 is TGTGCCAGCAGCTTATCGGAGACCCAGTACTTC. Translated, it gives CASSLSETQYF. Looking up the rest from reference TRBV7-9 and TRBJ2-5 gives the full variable domain: DTGVSQNPRHKITKRGQNVTFRCDPISEHNRLYWYRQTLGQGPEFLTYFQNEAQLEKSRLLSDRFSAERPKGSFSTLEIQRTEQGDSAMYLCASSLSETQYFGPGTRLLVL.

The chain recombines TRBV7-9 with TRBJ1-2, with 7 nucleotides matching TRBD1. Germline CDR1 is SEHNR and CDR2 is FQNEAQ (reference sequence). V was clipped by 5 bases and J by 13 bases; unmatched bases: 16. The CDR3 is made up of 14 amino acids. For the CDR3, the DNA is TGTGCCAGCAGCCCTCGGGACAGCGAGCCTCATCCCACCTTC. Translating gives CASSPRDSEPHPTF.

This clone was seen once. The rearrangement joins TRBV6-5 to TRBJ1-2; no firm D call. The CDR3 runs to 14 residues. The germline gives CDR1 MNHEY, CDR2 SVGAGI. Trimming pared 0 bases from V and 8 bases from J, leaving 13 bases between. The CDR3 DNA reads as TGTGCCAGCAGTTACTCGAGCGGCGCGGTAGGCTACACCTTC. It yields the protein CASSYSSGAVGYTF.

The rearrangement uses TRBV5-6 and TRBJ2-1, with TRBD2 identical over 11 bases. Germline lookup yields CDR1 SGHDT and CDR2 YYEEEE. Trimming cost V 2 bases and J 9 bases; bases outside gene matches: 7. CDR3 length equals 15 residues. CDR3 in DNA: TGTGCCAGCAGCTTCTCAACTAGCGGGGGTCGTGAGCAGTTCTTC. Translated, it gives CASSFSTSGGREQFF.

The J gene is TRBJ1-1, the V gene TRBV10-3, with D hard to call. This CDR3 is 13 amino acids long. Trimming removed 3 bases at V and 3 bases at J, with 8 bases between. Germline CDR1 and CDR2: ENHRY and SYGVKD. CDR3 loop: CAISDRLDTEAFF. CDR3 sequence (DNA): TGTGCCATCAGTGACAGACTAGACACTGAAGCTTTCTTT.

The chain combines TRBV3-1 (or the pseudogene TRBV3-2) with TRBJ1-2; D uncertain. The CDR3 is 16 amino acids. Per germline, CDR1 LGHDT and CDR2 YNNKEL (reference sequence). V was pared by 4 bases and J by 4 bases, with 19 bases between. The CDR3 region has the DNA TGTGCCAGCAGCCTCCTTGCCGCCGAAGACATCTATGGCTACACCTTC. Translating it yields CASSLLAAEDIYGYTF.

The J gene is TRBJ1-6, the V gene TRBV6-5; 9 bases align to TRBD1. CDR3 size: 14 residues. Per germline, CDR1 MNHEY and CDR2 SVGAGI. After removal of 6 bases from V and 10 bases from J, the junction contained 7 bases not matched to a gene. Written as DNA, the CDR3 is TGTGCCAGCAGAACGACGGACAGGGGCTCACCCCTCCACTTT. It specifies CASRTTDRGSPLHF.

The chain's CDR3 is CASSICERPGEQYF. The DNA for the CDR3 is TGTGCCAGCAGCATTTGTGAACGGCCGGGGGAGCAGTACTTC. The J gene is TRBJ2-7, the V gene TRBV21-1; the table's D call TRBD2 went unverified against the DNA. TRBV21-1 is labeled a pseudogene. The CDR3 runs 14 residues.

The rearrangement links TRBV5-1 to TRBJ2-7; 9 bases map to TRBD1. Germline lookup yields CDR1 SGHRS and CDR2 YFSETQ. The ends lost 4 bases at V and 3 bases at J; junction bases unmatched: 14. This CDR3 is built from 17 residues. The CDR3 loop reads CASSRYMGRDRVYEQYF. The CDR3 DNA is TGCGCCAGCAGCCGATACATGGGGCGGGACAGGGTCTACGAGCAGTACTTC.

The genes are TRBV19 and TRBJ1-2; TRBD1 might be the D (6 bases). With 5 bases removed from V and 1 base from J, the gap between germline ends came to 17 bases. The CDR3 extends over 16 amino acids. From germline, CDR1 is LNHDA and CDR2 SQIVND (reference sequence). CDR3 region: CASSPRPNRVNYGYTF. The CDR3 bases are TGTGCCAGTAGTCCAAGACCCAACAGGGTTAACTATGGCTACACCTTC.

The genes are TRBV4-1 and TRBJ1-5; D unclear. The V gene lost 0 bases and the J gene lost 4 bases, with 16 bases spanning the gap. This CDR3 has 17 residues. CDR1 and CDR2 from the germline V gene are MGHRA and YSYEKL. The CDR3 sequence is CASSQDLGTPKNQPQHF. CDR3 coding DNA: TGCGCCAGCAGCCAAGATCTAGGAACACCCAAGAATCAGCCCCAGCATTTT.

This clone was picked up one time. The chain employs TRBV27 and TRBJ2-3, with D possibly being TRBD2 (5 bases). The germline gives CDR1 MNHEY, CDR2 SMNVEV (reference sequence). The ends were cut back, 8 bases at V and 2 bases at J, with 17 bases in the middle. CDR3 length equals 15 residues. The CDR3 loop reads CASRSGLGHTDTQYF. The CDR3 DNA sequence: TGTGCCAGCCGCAGCGGCCTTGGCCACACAGATACGCAGTATTTT.

A few counts support this clone. An end of the junction does not agree with germline; a read error may underlie this. The rearrangement uses TRBV5-1 and TRBJ1-3; TRBD1 might be the D (6 bases). This CDR3 is 15 amino acids long. CDR1 SGHRS and CDR2 YFSETQ come from the germline V gene. The CDR3 protein is CASSLDSSYGNTIYF. As DNA, the CDR3 is TGCGCCAGCAGTTTGGACAGCAGCTACGGAAACACCATATATTTT. Variable domain in full (rest from reference TRBV5-1 and TRBJ1-3): KAGVTQTPRYLIKTRGQQVTLSCSPISGHRSVSWYQQTPGQGLQFLFEYFSETQRNKGNFPGRFSGRQFSNSRSEMNVSTLELGDSALYLCASSLDSSYGNTIYFGEGSWLTVV.

This chain joins TRBV3-1 (or the pseudogene TRBV3-2) and TRBJ2-7; 7 positions match TRBD2. With 0 bases clipped from V and 3 bases from J, the junction kept 2 bases outside the gene matches. Germline V CDR1 and CDR2: LGHDT, YNNKEL (reference sequence). The CDR3 loop spans 14 amino acids. For the CDR3, the DNA is TGTGCCAGCAGCCAAGATGGGGGGGACTACGAGCAGTACTTC. Protein product: CASSQDGGDYEQYF.

The V and J genes are TRBV5-1 and TRBJ1-6; no clear D gene. Trimming cost V 4 bases and J 0 bases, with 11 bases left between them. CDR1 SGHRS and CDR2 YFSETQ come from the germline V gene. The CDR3 runs 16 residues. The CDR3 coding sequence is TGCGCCAGCAGCCCGACACCAAGCTCCTATAATTCACCCCTCCACTTT. Translated: CASSPTPSSYNSPLHF. The full variable domain, in which reference TRBV5-1 and TRBJ1-6 provide the parts outside the CDR3, is KAGVTQTPRYLIKTRGQQVTLSCSPISGHRSVSWYQQTPGQGLQFLFEYFSETQRNKGNFPGRFSGRQFSNSRSEMNVSTLELGDSALYLCASSPTPSSYNSPLHFGNGTRLTVT.

The CDR3 loop is CASSLPGTVFGYTF. CDR3 bases: TGTGCCAGTAGTCTCCCCGGGACAGTCTTTGGCTACACCTTC. This rearrangement joins TRBV19 to TRBJ1-2; 7 bases align to TRBD1. The CDR3 consists of 14 residues. V shed 5 bases, J shed 7 bases, and the junction held 10 bases outside the gene matches. Germline-derived CDR1 and CDR2 are LNHDA and SQIVND (reference sequence).